This T cell receptor (beta chain) originates from a study of blood T cell repertoires in COVID-19 (dated by TCRdb to the early 2020s). Regarding the research as a whole: Collaborator samples came from the United States, Italy and Spain and covered acute and convalescent phases of COVID-19. The material from the prospective study consisted of cDNA or gDNA derived from T cells, B-cell-depleted T cells, or PBMCs. The samples were drawn from two sources: the first 160 participants of the ongoing ImmuneRACE study, and 1,254 subjects contributed by 6 global collaborators. A freely available public database, intended as a resource for researchers studying the immune response to SARS-CoV-2, is where the repertoires were released. The dataset comprised deeply sampled blood TCRbeta repertoires from subjects exposed to, actively infected with, or recovered from COVID-19. Where available, HLA class I and class II types were obtained from metadata supplied by the sample provider rather than from assay-based typing. Nearly every sample came with metadata listing a de-identified subject ID, COVID-19 status, age in years and sex. Paper-wide results and their limitations: The quantity of clinical and demographic metadata differed by source and by participant and was supplied without curation.

Each collaborating institution followed its own protocols to collect whole blood in K2EDTA tubes. Collaborator samples were shipped for TCRbeta analysis as frozen whole blood, isolated PBMCs, or DNA extracted from either sample type. Comment on this clone: This receptor's antigen is unknown. One base away there is no much larger clone; base qualities are not given.

Taken from the germline V gene, the CDR1 and CDR2 loops are SGHRS and YFSETQ. The CDR3 measures 15 amino acids from cysteine to phenylalanine. The kept DNA is CDR3 alone, 45 bases in frame from the first base. From V the trimming removes 7 bases and from J it removes 5 bases, while the gene matches leave 11 bases of the junction unaccounted for. TCRbeta CDR3 regions were amplified from genomic DNA using the immunoSEQ Assay, a bias-controlled multiplex PCR. The authors' analysis ran thus. The number of nucleated cells in each sample was estimated by amplification of reference gene primers within the assay. To quantify the absolute abundance of each unique TCRbeta CDR3 rearrangement, sequence reads were collapsed and filtered. For each sample, productive Simpson clonality was calculated as the square root of Simpson's diversity index over productive rearrangements. In TCRdb, the immuneACCESS table is reduced to in-frame sequences with V and J assigned. These tables do not hold every clone; where another copy was compared, an unresolved V gene accounts for under half, and the others remain unexplained. V, J and clone size derive from that table, while D and trimming were established from the DNA sequence. For this sample there are around 76,000 clones; approximately 90% appear just once. Together, the top ten hold 0.5% to 0.7% of the sample.

Sample: peripheral blood. The clonotype comes from a man aged 55-75 years with acute or convalescent COVID-19. This chain is built from TRBV5-1 and TRBJ2-7, with 11 bases aligning to TRBD1. The CDR3 protein sequence reads: CASRRAGQGGDEQYF. The bases read TGCGCCAGCCGTCGGGCGGGACAGGGGGGCGACGAGCAGTACTTC.